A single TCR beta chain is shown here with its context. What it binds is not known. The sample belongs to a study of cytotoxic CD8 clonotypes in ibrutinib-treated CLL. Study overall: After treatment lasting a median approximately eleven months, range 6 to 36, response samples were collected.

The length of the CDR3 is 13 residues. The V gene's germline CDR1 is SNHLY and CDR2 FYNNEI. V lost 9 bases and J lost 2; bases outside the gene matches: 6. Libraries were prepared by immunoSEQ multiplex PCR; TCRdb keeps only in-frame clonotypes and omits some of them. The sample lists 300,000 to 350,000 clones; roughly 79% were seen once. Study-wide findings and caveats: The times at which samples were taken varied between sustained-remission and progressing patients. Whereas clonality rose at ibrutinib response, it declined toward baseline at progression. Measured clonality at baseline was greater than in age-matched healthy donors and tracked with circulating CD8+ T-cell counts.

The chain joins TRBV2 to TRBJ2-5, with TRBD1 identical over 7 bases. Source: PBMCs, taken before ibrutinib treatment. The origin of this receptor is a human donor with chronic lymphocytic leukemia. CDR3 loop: CARRGGEQETQYF. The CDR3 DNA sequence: TGTGCCAGGAGAGGGGGCGAGCAAGAGACCCAGTACTTC. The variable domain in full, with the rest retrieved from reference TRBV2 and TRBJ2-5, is EPEVTQTPSHQVTQMGQEVILRCVPISNHLYFYWYRQILGQKVEFLVSFYNNEISEKSEIFDDQFSVERPDGSNFTLKIRSTKLEDSAMYFCARRGGEQETQYFGPGTRLLVL.